The 17 T cell receptor beta chains below come from one sample, sequenced in a study of shared clonotypes between healthy human individuals. Naive CD8 cells were CD45RO-negative, positively selected for CCR7, excluding terminally differentiated effector memory CD45RA+ cells. Profiling relied on immunoSEQ multiplex PCR, and the TCRdb table lists in-frame clones only, not all of them. The sample has about 2 million clones, 85% to 95% seen once. Input material: naive CD8+ T cells sorted from blood. The receptors stem from a man between 18 and 29 years old in good health.

The chain carries TRBV4-1 and TRBJ1-5; D remains ambiguous. The length of the CDR3 is 15 residues. CDR1 and CDR2 (germline): MGHRA, YSYEKL. V was pared by 0 bases and J by 4 bases, with 10 bases between. CDR3 sequence reads: CASSQDLADNQPQHF. For the CDR3, the DNA is TGCGCCAGCAGCCAAGATCTGGCGGATAATCAGCCCCAGCATTTT.

Concerning this clone itself: An end of the junction differs from the germline gene, which may be a read error. The genes are TRBV28 and TRBJ1-2; 7 bases agree with TRBD1. The CDR3 extends over 14 amino acids. Germline CDR1 and CDR2: MDHEN and SYDVKM. The CDR3 DNA follows: TGTGCCGGCAGTGACCCGCAGGGGGTAGGTGGCTACACCTTC. Translation gives CAGSDPQGVGGYTF.

In this sample, this clone turned up once. V gene TRBV14 combines with J gene TRBJ2-5; D gene uncertain. Trimming took off 0 bases at V and 5 bases at J, with 13 bases between the two ends. The CDR3 totals 15 residues. CDR1 is SGHDN, CDR2 FVKESK, per germline. The CDR3 is CASSQDQWASETQYF. Here the CDR3 DNA reads TGTGCCAGCAGCCAAGATCAATGGGCGTCGGAGACCCAGTACTTC.

This rearrangement joins TRBV28 to TRBJ2-5; 16 nucleotides align to TRBD2. CDR1 and CDR2 from the germline V gene are MDHEN and SYDVKM. Trimming at V came to 5 bases and at J to 2 bases, leaving 8 bases not matched to a gene. CDR3 size: 18 residues. CDR3 DNA: TGTGCCAGCAGTCCGGGACTAGCGGGGGGGCTCCTGCAAGAGACCCAGTACTTC. It yields the protein CASSPGLAGGLLQETQYF.

This rearrangement joins TRBV5-6 to TRBJ1-3, with D unclear. There are 15 residues in the CDR3. The germline V gene encodes CDR1 SGHDT and CDR2 YYEEEE. V lost 4 bases and J lost 0, with 11 bases in between. CDR3 region: CASSPDVSSGNTIYF. CDR3 DNA: TGTGCCAGCAGCCCAGATGTGAGCTCTGGAAACACCATATATTTT.

This chain links TRBV27 with TRBJ2-1; 7 nucleotides agree with TRBD1. Germline CDR1 and CDR2: MNHEY and SMNVEV (reference sequence). CDR3 length: 14 residues. V was pared by 6 bases and J by 3 bases, with 5 bases of the junction left unmatched. DNA for the CDR3: TGTGCCAGCAGCCCGACAGGGTTCTACAATGAGCAGTTCTTC. Amino acids: CASSPTGFYNEQFF.

Concerning this clone: Other DNA sequences within the sample encode an identical CDR3. J is TRBJ2-7 and V is TRBV10-1, with D tentatively TRBD1 (6 bases). Germline assignment: CDR1 WNHNN and CDR2 SYGVQD (reference sequence). The CDR3 totals 12 residues. V lost 0 bases and J lost 7, with 7 bases in between. CDR3 DNA: TGCGCCAGCAGTGAGTCAGGGGGAGAGCAGTACTTC. This sequence encodes CASSESGGEQYF.

CDR3 sequence reads: CASSAEAISHNEQFF. The CDR3 DNA reads as TGCGCCAGCAGTGCGGAGGCTATTTCTCACAATGAGCAGTTCTTC. The rearrangement uses TRBV10-1 and TRBJ2-1, with a possible D match to TRBD2 (5 bases). Looked up from germline, CDR1 is WNHNN and CDR2 is SYGVQD (reference sequence). V lost 4 bases and J lost 5, with 15 bases in between. This CDR3 contains 15 residues.

This chain uses TRBV6-5 with TRBJ1-1; D unclear. The CDR3 runs to 13 residues. Per the germline V gene, CDR1 is MNHEY and CDR2 is SVGAGI. The germline V and J ends were trimmed by 2 bases and 3 bases, with 7 bases remaining between them. CDR3 nucleotides: TGTGCCAGCAGTTACATGGTAGACACTGAAGCTTTCTTT. Protein: CASSYMVDTEAFF.

The chain carries TRBV10-3 and TRBJ2-7; 8 bases are a match to TRBD1. The V and J ends lost 3 bases and 2 bases, in that order; junction bases with no gene match: 6. From germline, CDR1 is ENHRY and CDR2 SYGVKD. The CDR3 has 15 residues. CDR3 loop: CAISESRDRTYEQYF. The DNA of the CDR3 is TGTGCCATCAGTGAATCCCGGGACAGGACCTACGAGCAGTACTTC.

For the CDR3, the DNA is TGTGTAGGACAGGGGCCAAATGAGCAGTTCTTC. Translation: CVGQGPNEQFF. The chain has TRBV27 and TRBJ2-1; 9 nucleotides match TRBD1. Per the germline V gene, CDR1 is MNHEY and CDR2 is SMNVEV (reference sequence). The CDR3 is made up of 11 amino acids.

CDR3 in amino acids: CASSQNSGSSYNEQFF. The CDR3 bases are TGCGCCAGCAGCCAAAATAGCGGGAGCTCCTACAATGAGCAGTTCTTC. The chain carries TRBV4-1 and TRBJ2-1; 9 nucleotides align to TRBD2. V shed 2 bases, J shed 0 bases, and the junction held 2 bases outside the gene matches. This CDR3 is 16 amino acids long. Germline-derived CDR1 and CDR2 are MGHRA and YSYEKL.

The genes are TRBV5-1 and TRBJ2-3; D is possibly TRBD1 (6 bases). V lost 6 bases and J lost 2, with 16 bases in between. Germline CDR1 SGHRS, CDR2 YFSETQ. The CDR3 spans 15 residues. The CDR3 spells CASIPGTSYTDTQYF. CDR3 DNA: TGCGCCAGCATCCCCGGGACAAGCTACACAGATACGCAGTATTTT.

This chain connects TRBV30 to TRBJ2-7; D is perhaps TRBD1 or TRBD2 (5 bases each). The CDR3 runs 15 residues. Germline V gene lookup returns CDR1 GTSNPN and CDR2 SVGIG (reference sequence). With 6 bases removed from V and 2 bases from J, the gap between germline ends came to 20 bases. This chain's CDR3 is CACTSWDLPTYEQYF. The CDR3 DNA sequence: TGTGCCTGCACATCCTGGGACCTCCCAACCTACGAGCAGTACTTC.

This clone was recorded a few times. Other DNA sequences from this sample encode an identical CDR3 as well. The J gene is TRBJ1-2, the V gene TRBV9, with 7 nucleotides matching TRBD1. CDR1 is SGDLS, CDR2 YYNGEE, per germline. V dropped 0 bases and J dropped 2; count of bases not matched to a gene: 1. The CDR3 extends over 14 amino acids. The CDR3 region is CASSVGGGNYGYTF. CDR3 in DNA: TGTGCCAGCAGCGTAGGAGGGGGCAACTATGGCTACACCTTC.

This chain connects TRBV29-1 to TRBJ2-7; TRBD2 agrees at 7 bases. The CDR3 extends over 14 amino acids. CDR1 SQVTM and CDR2 ANQGSEA come from the germline V gene. V was pared by 4 bases and J by 0 bases, with 6 bases of the junction left unmatched. The DNA of the CDR3 is TGCAGCGTTGCGCCGGGCGGGAGCTCCTACGAGCAGTACTTC. This translates into CSVAPGGSSYEQYF.

J is TRBJ2-1 and V is TRBV6-1; unclear D gene. The germline V and J ends were trimmed by 1 base and 0 bases, with 10 bases remaining between them. The CDR3 is 16 amino acids. The V gene's germline CDR1 is MNHNS and CDR2 SASEGT. CDR3 sequence reads: CASSEDVQRSYNEQFF. For the CDR3, the DNA is TGTGCCAGCAGTGAAGATGTTCAGCGCTCCTACAATGAGCAGTTCTTC.